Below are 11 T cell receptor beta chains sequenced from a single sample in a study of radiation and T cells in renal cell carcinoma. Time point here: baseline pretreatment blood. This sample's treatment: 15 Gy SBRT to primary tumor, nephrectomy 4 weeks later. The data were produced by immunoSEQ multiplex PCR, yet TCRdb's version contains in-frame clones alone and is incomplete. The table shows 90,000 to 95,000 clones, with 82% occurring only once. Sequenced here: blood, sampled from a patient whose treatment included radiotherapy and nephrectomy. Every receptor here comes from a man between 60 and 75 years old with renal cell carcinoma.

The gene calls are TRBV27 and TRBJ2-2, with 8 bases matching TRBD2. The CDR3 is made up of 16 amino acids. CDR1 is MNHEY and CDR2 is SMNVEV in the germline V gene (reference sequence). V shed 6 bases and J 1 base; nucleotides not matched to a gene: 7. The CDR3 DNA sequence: TGTGCCAGCAGGGGCACCGGGACTAGGAACACCGGGGAGCTGTTTTTT. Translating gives CASRGTGTRNTGELFF.

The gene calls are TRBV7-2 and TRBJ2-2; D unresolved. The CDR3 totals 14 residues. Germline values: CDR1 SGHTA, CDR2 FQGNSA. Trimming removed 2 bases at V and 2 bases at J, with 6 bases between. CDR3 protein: CASSLSLNTGELFF. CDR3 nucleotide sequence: TGTGCCAGCAGCTTATCCTTAAACACCGGGGAGCTGTTTTTT.

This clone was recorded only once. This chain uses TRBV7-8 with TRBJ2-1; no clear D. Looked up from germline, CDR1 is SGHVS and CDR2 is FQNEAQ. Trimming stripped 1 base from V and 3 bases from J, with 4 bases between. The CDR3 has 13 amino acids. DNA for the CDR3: TGTGCCAGCAGCTTAGTGAACTACAATGAGCAGTTCTTC. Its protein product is CASSLVNYNEQFF.

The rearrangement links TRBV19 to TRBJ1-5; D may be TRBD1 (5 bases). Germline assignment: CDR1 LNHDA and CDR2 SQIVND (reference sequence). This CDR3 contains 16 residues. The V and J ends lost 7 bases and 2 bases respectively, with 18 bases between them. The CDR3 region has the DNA TGTGCCAGTACCCTGGACGGGACTAGCGGCAATCAGCCCCAGCATTTT. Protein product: CASTLDGTSGNQPQHF.

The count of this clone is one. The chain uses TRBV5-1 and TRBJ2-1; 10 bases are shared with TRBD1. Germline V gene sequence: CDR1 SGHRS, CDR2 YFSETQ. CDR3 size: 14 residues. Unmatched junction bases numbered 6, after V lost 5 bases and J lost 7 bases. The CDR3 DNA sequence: TGCGCCAGCAGTTATGGACAGGGGGAAAATGAGCAGTTCTTC. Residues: CASSYGQGENEQFF.

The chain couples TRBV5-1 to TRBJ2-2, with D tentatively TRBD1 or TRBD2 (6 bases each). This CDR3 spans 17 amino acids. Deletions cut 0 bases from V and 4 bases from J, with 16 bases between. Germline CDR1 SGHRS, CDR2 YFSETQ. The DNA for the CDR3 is TGCGCCAGCAGCTTGGCCCTAGGGGGGCAGGGCACCGGGGAGCTGTTTTTT. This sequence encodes CASSLALGGQGTGELFF.

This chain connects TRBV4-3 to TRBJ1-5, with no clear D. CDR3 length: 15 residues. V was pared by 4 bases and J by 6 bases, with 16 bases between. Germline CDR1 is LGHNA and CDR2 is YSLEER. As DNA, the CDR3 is TGCGCCAGCAGCCCCAATCCATCCGTGAGTCAGCCCCAGCATTTT. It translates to CASSPNPSVSQPQHF.

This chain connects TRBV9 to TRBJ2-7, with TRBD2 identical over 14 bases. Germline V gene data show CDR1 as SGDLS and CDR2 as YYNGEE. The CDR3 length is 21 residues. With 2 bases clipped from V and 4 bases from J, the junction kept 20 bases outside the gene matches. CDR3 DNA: TGTGCCAGCAGCGTCCAAGCCGGGACTAGCGGGAGTAACCCTCTCTCGTACGAGCAGTACTTC. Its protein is CASSVQAGTSGSNPLSYEQYF.

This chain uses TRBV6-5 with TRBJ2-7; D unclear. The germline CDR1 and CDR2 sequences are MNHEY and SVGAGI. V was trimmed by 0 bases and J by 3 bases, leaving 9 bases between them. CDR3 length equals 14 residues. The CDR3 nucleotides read TGTGCCAGCAGTTACTCGCGCCAGAACTACGAGCAGTACTTC. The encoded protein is CASSYSRQNYEQYF.

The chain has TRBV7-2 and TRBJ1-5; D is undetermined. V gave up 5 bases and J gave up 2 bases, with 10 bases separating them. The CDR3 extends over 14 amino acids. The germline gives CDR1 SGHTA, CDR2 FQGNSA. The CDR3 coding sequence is TGTGCCAGCAGCCCAAGGTCGGGCAATCAGCCCCAGCATTTT. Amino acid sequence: CASSPRSGNQPQHF.

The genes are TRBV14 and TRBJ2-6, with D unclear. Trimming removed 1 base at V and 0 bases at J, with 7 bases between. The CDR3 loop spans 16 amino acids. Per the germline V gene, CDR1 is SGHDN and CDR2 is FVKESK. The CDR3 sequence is CASSQGSHSGANVLTF. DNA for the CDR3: TGTGCCAGCAGCCAAGGCAGCCACTCTGGGGCCAACGTCCTGACTTTC. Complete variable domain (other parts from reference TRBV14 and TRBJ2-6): EAGVTQFPSHSVIEKGQTVTLRCDPISGHDNLYWYRRVMGKEIKFLLHFVKESKQDESGMPNNRFLAERTGGTYSTLKVQPAELEDSGVYFCASSQGSHSGANVLTFGAGSRLTVL.